This T cell receptor (beta chain) was found in a study of blood T cell repertoires in COVID-19. As for the study in general: Acute-phase and convalescent COVID-19 samples originated in the United States, Italy and Spain. From T cells, B-cell-depleted T cells, or PBMCs came the material, which was cDNA or gDNA.

V gave up 5 bases and J gave up 8 bases; unmatched junction bases: 13. The CDR3 is 16 amino acids. Original analysis: Reference gene primer amplification yielded estimated nucleated cell counts. TCRdb keeps only in-frame clones here, not all; method: immunoSEQ multiplex PCR. V and J calls and clone size follow that table, whereas D and trimming were derived from the DNA. The table includes fewer than 250,000 clones, under 90% detected once. Those enrolled, adults aged roughly 18 to 95 years, came from about two dozen US areas. Sequences were obtained from PBMCs or T cells enriched from blood (not recorded which). The V gene is TRBV5-3, the J gene TRBJ2-1, with 10 bases fitting TRBD2. TRBV5-3 is identified as an open reading frame with a role that is uncertain. This receptor was taken from a woman between 50 and 59 years old with acute COVID-19. Here the CDR3 reads CARSHRAGGPQYEQFF. For the CDR3, the DNA is TGTGCCAGAAGTCATAGAGCGGGAGGGCCGCAGTATGAGCAGTTCTTC.